This TCR beta chain was found in a study of T cells in Graves' hyperthyroidism and ophthalmopathy. Study results and limitations: Blood samples included most of the expanded thyroid clonotypes exceeding 0.001.

Amplified TCR beta CDR3 regions derived from RNA transcripts. First-round RT-PCR targeting the TCR CDR3 was performed with the HTBI primer set. TCRdb re-derived calls from the multiplex PCR reads in MiXCR, one entry per CDR3 protein. The data show approximately 400,000 distinct CDR3 sequences, more than 13% seen once. This clonotype has a count of ten or more. The antigen remains unidentified. With 5 bases clipped from V and 5 bases from J, the junction kept 3 bases outside the gene matches. Germline assignment: CDR1 GTSNPN and CDR2 SVGIG (reference sequence). The length of the CDR3 is 13 residues. The source of the PBMCs was 10 ml of fresh peripheral blood.

The sequencing sample was made of blood. This receptor was taken from a woman in her 30s with Graves' hyperthyroidism. This chain connects TRBV30 to TRBJ2-2; 9 bases match TRBD1. DNA of the CDR3: TGTGCCTGGGGGACAGGGAGGACCGGGGAGCTGTTTTTT. Translating it yields CAWGTGRTGELFF.